This entry is about one T cell receptor beta chain. This sample stems from a study of technical replicates of blood from four donors. Assay: immunoSEQ multiplex PCR; the TCRdb copy retains only in-frame clones and omits some. The table shows under 85,000 clones, with 80% to 95% occurring only once. Per the germline V gene, CDR1 is LNHDA and CDR2 is SQIVND (reference sequence). The CDR3 extends over 15 amino acids. V lost 6 bases, J lost 0 bases, and 12 bases lay in between. Sequenced: T cells isolated from PBMCs. This clonotype was obtained from a human donor in good health. Some clones in this sample may be carry-over from other donors' samples. The chain couples TRBV19 to TRBJ1-5, with D perhaps matching TRBD1 (6 bases). The CDR3: CASRISGDSNQPQHF. The CDR3 DNA reads as TGTGCCAGTAGGATCTCAGGGGATAGCAATCAGCCCCAGCATTTT.